This paragraph reports one T cell receptor (beta chain). Its antigen is unknown. Measured with immunoSEQ multiplex PCR; TCRdb has only the in-frame clones, and not every one. Found here are around 74,000 clones, roughly 85% of them singletons; the top ten hold about 2.4%. The germline gives CDR1 SGHTS, CDR2 YDEGEE. The CDR3 sequence is 17 residues long. Trimming stripped 0 bases from V and 3 bases from J, with 13 bases between. Stated time point: blood 4 weeks post-SBRT, at nephrectomy. Stated treatment: 15 Gy SBRT to primary tumor, nephrectomy 4 weeks later. Nephrectomy followed 15 Gy stereotactic body radiation by 4 weeks. This record belongs to a study of radiation and T cells in renal cell carcinoma. Study findings and constraints: Without pretreatment biopsies, baseline tumor clonotype presence was undetermined. From baseline, blood top tumor clonotypes peaked at 2 weeks post-radiation.

The sample in question was blood, obtained from a patient whose treatment included radiotherapy and nephrectomy. This rearrangement joins TRBV5-8 to TRBJ2-6, with D unresolved. The clonotype was recovered from a woman aged 55-75 years with renal cell carcinoma. The chain's CDR3 is CASSLEPFLSGANVLTF. CDR3 in DNA: TGTGCCAGCAGCTTGGAACCGTTTCTAAGTGGGGCCAACGTCCTGACTTTC. The full variable domain, its missing parts supplied by reference TRBV5-8 and TRBJ2-6, is EAGVTQSPTHLIKTRGQQATLRCSPISGHTSVYWYQQALGLGLQFLLWYDEGEERNRGNFPPRFSGRQFPNYSSELNVNALELEDSALYLCASSLEPFLSGANVLTFGAGSRLTVL.